The 20 T cell receptor beta chains given below trace back to one sample, sequenced in a study of cytomegalovirus exposure and HLA in healthy donors. TCRdb's copy holds only in-frame clones and misses some; the assay was immunoSEQ multiplex PCR. Counted here are 230,000 or so clones, approximately 86% occurring once; the ten biggest clones make up around 3%. What was sequenced was PBMCs. These receptors all stem from a woman under 30 in good health and CMV-seronegative.

This chain connects TRBV5-1 to TRBJ2-3; perhaps TRBD1 as D (5 bases). Germline values: CDR1 SGHRS, CDR2 YFSETQ. The V end was cut by 4 bases, the J end by 7 bases, with 13 bases between. The CDR3 extends over 13 amino acids. The CDR3 reads CASSTGGAYTQYF. DNA for the CDR3: TGCGCCAGCAGCACCGGTGGGGCGTATACGCAGTATTTT.

The rearrangement uses TRBV7-2 and TRBJ1-2, with 8 bases that match TRBD1. Germline values: CDR1 SGHTA, CDR2 FQGNSA. The CDR3 spans 15 residues. Trimming at V came to 5 bases and at J to 5 bases, leaving 10 bases not matched to a gene. CDR3 nucleotide sequence: TGTGCCAGCAGCCCAGGACAGGGACCTCAGTATGGCTACACCTTC. This sequence encodes CASSPGQGPQYGYTF.

This rearrangement joins TRBV7-8 to TRBJ2-7; D is perhaps TRBD2 (6 bases). Trimming shortened V by 5 bases and J by 2 bases, and 10 bases separated the two germline ends. CDR1 and CDR2 (germline): SGHVS, FQNEAQ. The CDR3 has 13 residues. The CDR3 DNA reads TGTGCCAGCAGCCAAACGGGGGCCTACGAGCAGTACTTC. Its translation: CASSQTGAYEQYF.

V usage is TRBV2 and J usage is TRBJ1-2, with a weak D call TRBD1 (5 bases). V gave up 4 bases and J gave up 3 bases, with 9 bases separating them. Germline-derived CDR1 and CDR2 are SNHLY and FYNNEI. The CDR3 is 13 residues long. The CDR3 loop is CASSVLGDYGYTF. The CDR3 DNA is TGTGCCAGCAGTGTATTAGGGGACTATGGCTACACCTTC.

This CDR3 is CASSVLGEGYGYTF. DNA for the CDR3: TGTGCCAGCAGTGTTCTGGGAGAGGGCTATGGCTACACCTTC. The rearrangement links TRBV2 to TRBJ1-2; D remains unclear. Between the trimmed V and J ends, which lost 4 bases and 4 bases, there was a span of 13 bases. This CDR3 is built from 14 residues. Per germline, CDR1 SNHLY and CDR2 FYNNEI.

The chain recombines TRBV4-2 with TRBJ2-3; 10 bases agree with TRBD2. This CDR3 comprises 16 residues. The germline V gene has CDR1 LGHNA and CDR2 YNFKEQ. V lost 2 bases, J lost 8 bases, and 10 bases stayed unmatched. CDR3 region: CASSQYGTSVGGTQYF. As DNA, the CDR3 is TGTGCCAGCAGCCAATACGGGACTAGCGTTGGGGGTACGCAGTATTTT.

The chain joins TRBV2 to TRBJ2-1; unclear D gene. V dropped 1 base and J dropped 4 bases, with 8 bases sitting between them. This CDR3 spans 14 amino acids. CDR1 is SNHLY and CDR2 is FYNNEI in the germline V gene. In nucleotides, the CDR3 is TGTGCCAGCAGTGAAGTTTCGCTATACAATGAGCAGTTCTTC. This sequence encodes CASSEVSLYNEQFF.

The chain joins TRBV28 to TRBJ2-5, with 8 bases identical to TRBD1. In germline, CDR1 is MDHEN, CDR2 SYDVKM. The CDR3 contains 11 residues. The trim removed 5 bases at V and 7 bases at J, leaving 0 bases unmatched. CDR3 DNA sequence: TGTGCCAGCAGTGACAGGGGGACCCAGTACTTC. Its translation is CASSDRGTQYF.

This chain uses TRBV9 with TRBJ2-1; 7 positions agree with TRBD2. V shed 0 bases and J 8 bases; nucleotides not matched to a gene: 5. The germline V gene has CDR1 SGDLS and CDR2 YYNGEE. This CDR3 has 14 amino acids. The CDR3: CASSVGGSLDEQFF. Here the CDR3 DNA reads TGTGCCAGCAGCGTAGGCGGGAGTCTTGATGAGCAGTTCTTC.

Concerning this clone: A read error may account for a junction end that differs from germline. This chain uses TRBV5-4 with TRBJ1-4, with D maybe TRBD1 (6 bases). Germline V gene lookup returns CDR1 SGHNT and CDR2 YYREEE (reference sequence). The CDR3 is 15 residues long. The DNA for the CDR3 is TGTGCCAGTAGCTACCGGACAGATCCTAATGAAAAACTGTTTTTT. Protein sequence: CASSYRTDPNEKLFF.

The gene calls are TRBV2 and TRBJ2-5, with D possibly TRBD2 on 6 matching bases. The CDR3 contains 15 residues. Germline V lookup: CDR1 SNHLY, CDR2 FYNNEI. Trimming pared 0 bases from V and 2 bases from J, leaving 10 bases between. CDR3 sequence: CASSEAWREQETQYF. CDR3 DNA: TGTGCCAGCAGTGAAGCCTGGAGGGAGCAAGAGACCCAGTACTTC.

The chain links TRBV29-1 to TRBJ1-2; D call uncertain. Germline V CDR1 and CDR2: SQVTM, ANQGSEA. The length of the CDR3 is 15 residues. Trimming took off 0 bases at V and 4 bases at J, with 15 bases between the two ends. The CDR3 protein is CSVEEGRRVGYGYTF. DNA of the CDR3: TGCAGCGTTGAAGAAGGGAGAAGGGTGGGCTATGGCTACACCTTC.

The chain combines TRBV28 with TRBJ2-5; D is perhaps TRBD1 (6 bases). Germline V CDR1 and CDR2: MDHEN, SYDVKM. The ends were cut back, 5 bases at V and 1 base at J, with 11 bases in the middle. The CDR3 length is 14 residues. DNA of the CDR3: TGTGCCAGCAGTAAAAGACAGGTCCAAGAGACCCAGTACTTC. Its protein product is CASSKRQVQETQYF. Full variable domain (remainder filled in from reference TRBV28 and TRBJ2-5): DVKVTQSSRYLVKRTGEKVFLECVQDMDHENMFWYRQDPGLGLRLIYFSYDVKMKEKGDIPEGYSVSREKKERFSLILESASTNQTSMYLCASSKRQVQETQYFGPGTRLLVL.

The genes are TRBV5-4 and TRBJ2-7, with 13 bases fitting TRBD2. The germline gives CDR1 SGHNT, CDR2 YYREEE (reference sequence). The CDR3 consists of 17 residues. The V gene end was trimmed by 6 bases and the J gene end by 3 bases; junction bases not matched to a gene: 12. CDR3 DNA sequence: TGTGCCAGCACACACTCATCCGGGACTAGCGGGATCTACGAGCAGTACTTC. Protein: CASTHSSGTSGIYEQYF. The full variable domain, completed using reference TRBV5-4 and TRBJ2-7, is ETGVTQSPTHLIKTRGQQVTLRCSSQSGHNTVSWYQQALGQGPQFIFQYYREEENGRGNFPPRFSGLQFPNYSSELNVNALELDDSALYLCASTHSSGTSGIYEQYFGPGTRLTVT.

The sample holds one count of this clone. The chain recombines TRBV25-1 with TRBJ2-1; 7 bases are shared with TRBD2. Per the germline V gene, CDR1 is MGHDK and CDR2 is SYGVNS. The V gene end was trimmed by 3 bases and the J gene end by 9 bases; junction bases not matched to a gene: 8. This CDR3 is 14 amino acids long. DNA of the CDR3: TGTGCCAGCAGTGACCCCTTGGGCGGGAGTGAGCAGTTCTTC. The encoded protein is CASSDPLGGSEQFF.

This chain uses TRBV4-2 with TRBJ2-7; no reliable D call. V lost 5 bases and J lost 0, with 8 bases in between. There are 13 residues in the CDR3. Germline V CDR1 and CDR2: LGHNA, YNFKEQ. The CDR3, as DNA: TGTGCCAGCAGCATCGACTCCTCCTACGAGCAGTACTTC. Translating it yields CASSIDSSYEQYF.

The V and J genes are TRBV6-1 and TRBJ2-1, with a tentative D call TRBD1 (5 bases). V lost 8 bases, J lost 0 bases, and 14 bases lay in between. The CDR3 extends over 15 amino acids. Germline V gives CDR1 MNHNS, CDR2 SASEGT. CDR3 sequence reads: CASPKGADSYNEQFF. CDR3 bases: TGTGCCAGCCCTAAAGGGGCGGACTCCTACAATGAGCAGTTCTTC.

This rearrangement joins TRBV6-5 to TRBJ2-7; 9 bases fit TRBD1. CDR3 length equals 14 residues. The trim removed 5 bases at V and 3 bases at J, leaving 5 bases unmatched. Looked up from germline, CDR1 is MNHEY and CDR2 is SVGAGI. CDR3 DNA sequence: TGTGCCAGCAGTACGGGACAGGGAGTCTACGAGCAGTACTTC. Amino acid sequence: CASSTGQGVYEQYF.

The chain employs TRBV28 and TRBJ2-7, with D perhaps matching TRBD2 (5 bases). The germline gives CDR1 MDHEN, CDR2 SYDVKM. CDR3 size: 14 residues. V was pared by 5 bases and J by 2 bases, with 13 bases between. The CDR3 sequence is CASSRGFKTYEQYF. The CDR3 nucleotides are TGTGCCAGCAGTCGGGGATTTAAAACCTACGAGCAGTACTTC.

J is TRBJ2-7 and V is TRBV4-3, with D tentatively TRBD2 (6 bases). Germline lookup yields CDR1 LGHNA and CDR2 YSLEER. This CDR3 is built from 15 residues. The germline V and J ends were trimmed by 1 base and 0 bases, with 10 bases remaining between them. Written as DNA, the CDR3 is TGCGCCAGCAGCCAAGGGAGGGGAATCTCCTACGAGCAGTACTTC. Translation: CASSQGRGISYEQYF.